These T cell receptor beta chains were read from a single sample in a study of OX40 agonist ivuxolimab in advanced cancers. TCRdb's table, derived via immunoSEQ multiplex PCR, lists solely in-frame clones and lacks some. The sample records 90,000 to 130,000 clones, around 90% being singletons. Sequenced material: CD4+ or CD8+ T cells sorted from blood, taken in a trial of the OX40 agonist ivuxolimab. The receptors were gathered from an adult with an advanced solid tumor such as melanoma, head and neck, liver or kidney cancer. Both conserved end residues are part of each CDR3. The order of the fields is D gene, clone size, V gene, J gene, CDR3 protein, CDR3 DNA. A D gene is named only where the DNA matches it firmly. A row's size may be missing; if present it is once, few, many or a size class.

TRBD1	.	TRBV19	TRBJ2-2	CASSPRQGWTGELFF	TGTGCCAGTAGTCCCAGACAGGGATGGACCGGGGAGCTGTTTTTT
.	.	TRBV5-1	TRBJ1-2	CASSLYDSRNYGYTF	TGCGCCAGCAGCTTGTATGACAGCCGAAACTATGGCTACACCTTC
.	.	TRBV27	TRBJ1-1	CASSARGEGTEAFF	TGTGCCAGCAGTGCCCGCGGGGAGGGCACTGAAGCTTTCTTT
TRBD2	.	TRBV19	TRBJ2-7	CASSISGNNEQYF	TGTGCCAGTAGTATTAGCGGGAATAACGAGCAGTACTTC
TRBD2	.	TRBV7-9	TRBJ2-7	CASSPPPGLAVREQYF	TGTGCCAGCAGCCCCCCCCCGGGACTAGCGGTACGCGAGCAGTACTTC
TRBD1	.	TRBV25-1	TRBJ1-2	CASGDDRAYGYTF	TGTGCCAGCGGAGACGACAGGGCCTATGGCTACACCTTC
TRBD2	once	TRBV18	TRBJ2-1	CASSPRLAGYNEQFF	TGTGCCAGCTCACCCCGACTAGCGGGCTATAATGAGCAGTTCTTC
TRBD1	.	TRBV14	TRBJ2-7	CASSQGTGDFYEQYF	TGTGCCAGCAGCCAAGGGACAGGGGACTTCTACGAGCAGTACTTC
TRBD1	.	TRBV4-1	TRBJ1-1	CASSQVGTGETEAFF	TGCGCCAGCAGCCAAGTAGGGACAGGGGAAACTGAAGCTTTCTTT
.	.	TRBV5-1	TRBJ1-2	CASSLVGRARSYGYTF	TGCGCCAGCAGCTTGGTAGGAAGAGCGCGTAGCTATGGCTACACCTTC
.	.	TRBV30	TRBJ2-5	CAWSRARPETQYF	TGTGCCTGGAGTAGGGCCCGCCCAGAGACCCAGTACTTC
TRBD2	.	TRBV2	TRBJ2-7	CASSRGTSGSAPYF	TGTGCCAGCAGCAGGGGGACTAGCGGGAGCGCCCCGTACTTC
.	.	TRBV4-2	TRBJ2-2	CASSRQISGAGELFF	TGTGCCAGCAGCCGCCAAATTTCGGGGGCCGGGGAGCTGTTTTTT
TRBD1	medium-sized	TRBV29-1	TRBJ1-5	CSVRQGSSQPQHF	TGCAGCGTACGACAGGGGAGTTCCCAGCCCCAGCATTTT
.	.	TRBV30	TRBJ1-1	CAWSRSGGLLEAFF	TGTGCCTGGAGTCGATCGGGAGGGCTGCTTGAAGCTTTCTTT
.	.	TRBV9	TRBJ2-7	CASSVGPGSGNEQYF	TGTGCCAGCAGCGTAGGTCCGGGGTCGGGCAACGAGCAGTACTTC
.	.	TRBV6-4	TRBJ2-3	CASSEEVADTQYF	TGTGCCAGCAGTGAGGAAGTCGCAGATACGCAGTATTTT
TRBD2	.	TRBV11-3	TRBJ2-5	CASSLGTSGGFYEETQYF	TGTGCCAGCAGCTTGGGGACTAGCGGGGGTTTCTACGAAGAGACCCAGTACTTC
.	.	TRBV4-1	TRBJ2-7	CASSQDWVVGDEQYF	TGCGCCAGCAGCCAAGATTGGGTAGTCGGGGACGAGCAGTACTTC
TRBD2	.	TRBV28	TRBJ2-1	CASSFGGLAAYEQFF	TGTGCCAGCAGTTTCGGAGGACTAGCGGCTTATGAGCAGTTCTTC
.	.	TRBV2	TRBJ2-5	CASTGQETQYF	TGTGCCAGCACCGGCCAAGAGACCCAGTACTTC
TRBD1	.	TRBV5-4	TRBJ2-1	CASSFLTQGRSGNEQFF	TGTGCCAGCAGCTTCCTTACACAGGGGAGATCAGGTAATGAGCAGTTCTTC
.	.	TRBV28	TRBJ2-7	CASSVPGTGAYEQYF	TGTGCCAGCAGTGTACCCGGTACAGGCGCCTACGAGCAGTACTTC
.	.	TRBV7-3	TRBJ2-3	CASSPGDWTDTQYF	TGTGCCAGCAGCCCGGGAGATTGGACAGATACGCAGTATTTT
.	.	TRBV6-5	TRBJ1-5	CASSYSPTGNQPQHF	TGTGCCAGCAGTTACTCCCCGACAGGAAATCAGCCCCAGCATTTT
TRBD1	.	TRBV5-1	TRBJ2-7	CASSVPGQGYEQYF	TGCGCCAGCAGCGTCCCGGGACAGGGCTACGAGCAGTACTTC
TRBD1	.	TRBV19	TRBJ1-5	CASSRGGTGEQPQHF	TGTGCCAGTAGTAGGGGAGGGACAGGGGAACAGCCCCAGCATTTT
TRBD1	.	TRBV2	TRBJ1-2	CASRKDQGDYGYTF	TGTGCCAGCAGAAAAGACCAGGGGGATTATGGCTACACCTTC
TRBD2	.	TRBV5-1	TRBJ2-1	CASSASGTSGEQFF	TGCGCCAGCAGCGCATCCGGGACTAGTGGTGAGCAGTTCTTC
TRBD1	.	TRBV19	TRBJ2-7	CASKDRDLSYEQYF	TGTGCCAGTAAAGACAGGGATCTCTCCTACGAGCAGTACTTC